This T cell receptor beta chain is from a study of CD8 T cells in ankylosing spondylitis. Study findings and constraints: What appeared characteristic of ankylosing spondylitis blood was a TCR beta motif of eight highly homologous variants.

This clonotype occurred a few times. The target antigen is unknown. Each CDR3 protein gets one entry after TCRdb re-called the 5' RACE reads with MiXCR. Of roughly 490,000 distinct CDR3 sequences in the sample, under 5.5% were seen once. From germline, CDR1 is MNHEY and CDR2 SMNVEV (reference sequence). This CDR3 spans 15 amino acids. Deletions cut 1 base from V and 9 bases from J, with 16 bases between. This rearrangement joins TRBV27 to TRBJ1-5; D call uncertain. The receptor comes from a male donor with ankylosing spondylitis. The sequencing input was blood, either unsorted or a sorted T cell fraction (not recorded which). CDR3 bases: TGTGCCAGCAGTTTATTTTTTCGGGAAAAAGGGCCCCAGCATTTT. Translation: CASSLFFREKGPQHF.